Presented here are 15 T cell receptor beta chains from one specimen sequenced in a study of identical twins. TCRdb used MiXCR to reprocess the 5' RACE reads, holding one entry per CDR3 protein. The sample holds approximately 890,000 distinct CDR3 sequences, about 12% seen once. This sample also belongs to another study, concerning yellow fever vaccine responses in identical twins.

Material for sequencing was PBMCs. These receptors were collected from a woman aged 18-30 years in good health.

This clonotype was observed at least ten times. This chain joins TRBV12-3 or TRBV12-4 and TRBJ2-2; D not certain. Trimming removed 6 bases from V and 9 bases from J, with 17 bases in between. The CDR3 extends over 14 amino acids. The CDR3 DNA sequence: TGTGCCAGCAGCCTGGGAAATTTTCGCCGGGAGCTGTTTTTT. Translating it yields CASSLGNFRRELFF.

This clonotype was detected a few times. The rearrangement links TRBV3-1 to TRBJ1-6, with D perhaps matching TRBD1 (6 bases). Germline V gives CDR1 LGHDT, CDR2 YNNKEL (reference sequence). The CDR3 extends over 16 amino acids. Trimming pared 3 bases from V and 6 bases from J, leaving 15 bases between. The CDR3 here is CASSHRLEGGNSPLHF. The CDR3 nucleotides are TGTGCCAGCAGCCATCGACTTGAAGGGGGTAATTCACCCCTCCACTTT.

This clonotype has more than one count but fewer than ten. The chain employs TRBV28 and TRBJ2-5; D call uncertain. The ends were cut back, 5 bases at V and 4 bases at J, with 14 bases in the middle. Germline assignment: CDR1 MDHEN and CDR2 SYDVKM. There are 14 residues in the CDR3. CDR3 nucleotides: TGTGCCAGCAGTCCATTGCGGAACACAGAGACCCAGTACTTC. Its translation: CASSPLRNTETQYF.

This clonotype came up a few times. This chain joins TRBV5-1 and TRBJ2-1; D perhaps matches TRBD2 (5 bases). CDR1 is SGHRS, CDR2 YFSETQ, per germline. The CDR3 is 13 amino acids. V was clipped by 2 bases and J by 10 bases, with 13 bases between them. In DNA, the CDR3 is TGCGCCAGCAGCTTTGTCGGGGTGGAGGAGCAGTTCTTC. Its translation: CASSFVGVEEQFF.

This clonotype showed up many times. The chain recombines TRBV7-8 with TRBJ2-7; 10 nucleotides agree with TRBD2. The CDR3 length is 14 residues. The V segment lost 4 bases and the J segment 2 bases; nucleotides outside the gene matches: 2. The germline gives CDR1 SGHVS, CDR2 FQNEAQ. The CDR3 DNA is TGTGCCAGCAGCTCCGGACTAGCGGCCTACGAGCAGTACTTC. This sequence encodes CASSSGLAAYEQYF.

This clonotype turned up a few times. This chain uses TRBV15 with TRBJ2-5; no clear D gene. Germline V gives CDR1 LNHNV, CDR2 YYDKDF (reference sequence). CDR3 length: 14 amino acids. Trimming pared 0 bases from V and 5 bases from J, leaving 10 bases between. The CDR3 coding sequence is TGTGCCACCAGCAGAGATCCTACGCCGGAGACCCAGTACTTC. It codes for CATSRDPTPETQYF.

There are a few counts of this clonotype. This rearrangement joins TRBV7-3 to TRBJ2-1; D uncertain. V was shortened by 5 bases and J by 5 bases, with 13 bases between the two germline ends. Germline V gene sequence: CDR1 SGHTA, CDR2 FQGTGA. The CDR3 totals 14 residues. The CDR3: CASSQSATNNEQFF. DNA of the CDR3: TGTGCCAGCAGCCAATCTGCGACCAACAATGAGCAGTTCTTC.

This clonotype was found a few times. CDR3 loop: CASSFDPGLLHF. The CDR3 DNA follows: TGTGCCAGCAGTTTCGACCCGGGGCTCCTCCACTTT. V is TRBV7-2 and J is TRBJ1-6; the D gene is possibly TRBD1 (5 bases). Trimming left V 6 bases short and J 15 bases short, with 15 bases between. This CDR3 comprises 12 residues. Germline assignment: CDR1 SGHTA and CDR2 FQGNSA.

This clonotype was detected only a few times. The V call is TRBV10-3, the J call TRBJ1-1, with TRBD1 as a possible D gene (6 bases). Trimming took off 6 bases at V and 0 bases at J, with 8 bases between the two ends. Germline CDR1 reads ENHRY; CDR2 reads SYGVKD. This CDR3 spans 13 amino acids. The CDR3 region is CAIRGTMNTEAFF. The CDR3 DNA sequence: TGTGCCATCAGGGGGACAATGAACACTGAAGCTTTCTTT.

The chain employs TRBV2 and TRBJ2-1; D gene ambiguous. The CDR3 spans 15 residues. V dropped 1 base and J dropped 8 bases, with 15 bases sitting between them. The germline gives CDR1 SNHLY, CDR2 FYNNEI. DNA of the CDR3: TGTGCCAGCAGTGAAGAGCGCAGCTTAGCACATGAGCAGTTCTTC. This sequence encodes CASSEERSLAHEQFF.

This clonotype was found a few times. This rearrangement joins TRBV29-1 to TRBJ2-7; no reliable D call. Trimming took 3 bases from V and 0 from J, leaving 9 bases between them. The CDR3 consists of 13 residues. The germline CDR1 and CDR2 sequences are SQVTM and ANQGSEA. The CDR3 spells CSVEAASSYEQYF. The CDR3 nucleotides are TGCAGCGTTGAGGCGGCTAGCTCCTACGAGCAGTACTTC.

The chain has TRBV7-8 and TRBJ2-7; the match to TRBD1 covers 10 bases. The germline V gene encodes CDR1 SGHVS and CDR2 FQNEAQ. J gave up 4 bases and V 8 bases, and 5 bases lay outside the gene matches. This CDR3 spans 13 amino acids. As DNA, the CDR3 is TGTGCCAGCGGGACAGGGGAGTCGTACGAGCAGTACTTC. This gives the protein CASGTGESYEQYF.

A few counts support this clonotype. This rearrangement joins TRBV5-1 to TRBJ1-2, with D unclear. Germline CDR1 and CDR2: SGHRS and YFSETQ. V was clipped by 0 bases and J by 0 bases, with 15 bases between them. The CDR3 runs 17 residues. The CDR3 DNA reads TGCGCCAGCAGCTTGGATTTGGCGGTATCCTCTAACTATGGCTACACCTTC. Protein: CASSLDLAVSSNYGYTF.

This clonotype was seen more than once but under ten times. The chain couples TRBV12-3 or TRBV12-4 to TRBJ2-5, with 10 positions matching TRBD1. The junction had 8 bases not matched to a gene; V was cut back by 5 bases and J by 5 bases. This CDR3 is built from 15 residues. The CDR3 DNA reads TGTGCCAGCAGTCAGCCGGGACAGGGGAGGGAGACCCAGTACTTC. It encodes CASSQPGQGRETQYF.

This clonotype was seen only a few times. The chain is built from TRBV3-1 and TRBJ2-6, with D hard to call. V was cut by 0 bases and J by 2 bases, with 5 bases left in between. The length of the CDR3 is 15 residues. CDR1 LGHDT and CDR2 YNNKEL come from the germline V gene (reference sequence). Here the CDR3 DNA reads TGTGCCAGCAGCCAAGACACTACTGGGGCCAACGTCCTGACTTTC. As protein: CASSQDTTGANVLTF.